This TCR beta chain originates from a study of blood T cells in healthy people across ages. Notes on the study in general: Researchers report that TCR beta diversity correlated strongly with naive T cell percentage. The recorded TCR beta diversity per million T cells decreased in a roughly linear manner with age.

At least 7 million PBMCs were isolated per sample. The germline gives CDR1 LGHNA, CDR2 YSLEER. The CDR3 is 17 amino acids. V was cut by 1 base and J by 8 bases, with 20 bases left in between. A second roughly 7 to 11 cycle PCR used barcoded and J-beta primers. TCRdb itself ran the 5' RACE reads through MiXCR, one entry per CDR3 protein. This sample has approximately 1,700,000 distinct CDR3 sequences, with about two fifths found just once. For this clonotype: Its antigen is not identified.

The receptor was derived from a human donor in good health. Source material: blood. This sequence joins TRBV4-3 and TRBJ1-4; the D gene is possibly TRBD1 (6 bases). In DNA, the CDR3 is TGCGCCAGCAGCCAAGTCTTAGACATATGGACAGACGAAAAACTGTTTTTT. Translated: CASSQVLDIWTDEKLFF.